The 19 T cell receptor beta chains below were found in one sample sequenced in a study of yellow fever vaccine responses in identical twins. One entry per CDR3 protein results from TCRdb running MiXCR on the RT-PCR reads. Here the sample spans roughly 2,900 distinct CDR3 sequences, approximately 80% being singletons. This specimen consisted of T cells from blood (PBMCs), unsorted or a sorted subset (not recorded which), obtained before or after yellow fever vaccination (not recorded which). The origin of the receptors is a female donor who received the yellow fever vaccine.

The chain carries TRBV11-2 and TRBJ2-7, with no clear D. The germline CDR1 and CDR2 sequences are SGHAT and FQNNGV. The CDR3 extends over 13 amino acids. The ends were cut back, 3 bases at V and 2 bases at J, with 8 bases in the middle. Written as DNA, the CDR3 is TGTGCCAGCAGCTTTATAGGAGCCTACGAGCAGTACTTC. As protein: CASSFIGAYEQYF.

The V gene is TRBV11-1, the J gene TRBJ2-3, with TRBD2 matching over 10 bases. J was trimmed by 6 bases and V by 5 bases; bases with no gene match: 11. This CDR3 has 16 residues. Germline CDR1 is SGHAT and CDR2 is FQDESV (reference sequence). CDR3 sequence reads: CASSPQAGGPWDTQYF. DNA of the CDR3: TGTGCCAGCAGCCCGCAAGCGGGAGGGCCATGGGATACGCAGTATTTT.

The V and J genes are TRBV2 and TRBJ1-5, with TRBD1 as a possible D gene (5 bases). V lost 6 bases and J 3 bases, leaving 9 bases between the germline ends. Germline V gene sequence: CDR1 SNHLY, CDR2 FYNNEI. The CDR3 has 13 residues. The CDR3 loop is CASREGLNQPQHF. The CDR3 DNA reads TGTGCCAGCAGGGAGGGGCTCAATCAGCCCCAGCATTTT.

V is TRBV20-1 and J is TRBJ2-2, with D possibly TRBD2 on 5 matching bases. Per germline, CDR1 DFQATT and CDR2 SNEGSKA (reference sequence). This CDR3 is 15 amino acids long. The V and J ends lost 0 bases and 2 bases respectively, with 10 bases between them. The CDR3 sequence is CSARDPGINTGELFF. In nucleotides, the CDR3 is TGCAGTGCTAGAGACCCCGGGATAAACACCGGGGAGCTGTTTTTT.

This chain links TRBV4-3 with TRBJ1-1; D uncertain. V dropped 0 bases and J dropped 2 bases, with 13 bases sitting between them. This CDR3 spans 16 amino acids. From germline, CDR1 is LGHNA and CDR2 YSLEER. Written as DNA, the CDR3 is TGCGCCAGCAGCCAAGATCTTTGGCAGCTAAACACTGAAGCTTTCTTT. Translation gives CASSQDLWQLNTEAFF.

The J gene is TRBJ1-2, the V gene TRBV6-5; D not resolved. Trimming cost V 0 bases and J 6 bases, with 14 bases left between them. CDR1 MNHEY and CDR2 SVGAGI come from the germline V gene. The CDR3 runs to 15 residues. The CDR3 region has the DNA TGTGCCAGCAGTTACTCGAACCGAGGGAGGGATGGCTACACCTTC. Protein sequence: CASSYSNRGRDGYTF.

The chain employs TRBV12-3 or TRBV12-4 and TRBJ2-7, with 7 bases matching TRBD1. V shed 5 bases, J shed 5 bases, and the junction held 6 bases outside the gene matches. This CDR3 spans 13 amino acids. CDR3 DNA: TGTGCCAGCAGTCGGGACAGAGGTGACGAGCAGTACTTC. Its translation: CASSRDRGDEQYF.

DNA for the CDR3: TGTGCCAGCAGCTTACAGGGCATGGATAATGAGCAGTTCTTC. This codes for CASSLQGMDNEQFF. The chain couples TRBV7-3 to TRBJ2-1; weak D call: TRBD1 (5 bases). The CDR3 loop spans 14 amino acids. Germline CDR1 SGHTA, CDR2 FQGTGA. The V and J ends lost 2 bases and 7 bases respectively, with 12 bases between them.

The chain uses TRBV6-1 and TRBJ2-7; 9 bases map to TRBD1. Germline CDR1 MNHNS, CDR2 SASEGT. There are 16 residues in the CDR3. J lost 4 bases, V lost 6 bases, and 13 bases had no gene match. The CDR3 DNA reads TGTGCCAGCAGCCTCACCCGGGACAGGGTTTGGTACGAGCAGTACTTC. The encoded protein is CASSLTRDRVWYEQYF.

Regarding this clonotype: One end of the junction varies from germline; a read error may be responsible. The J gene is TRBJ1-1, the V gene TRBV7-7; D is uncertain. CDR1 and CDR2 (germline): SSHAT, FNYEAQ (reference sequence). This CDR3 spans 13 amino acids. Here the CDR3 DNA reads TGTGCTAGCAGCTACGGGGTGGGCACTGAAGCTTTCTTT. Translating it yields CASSYGVGTEAFF.

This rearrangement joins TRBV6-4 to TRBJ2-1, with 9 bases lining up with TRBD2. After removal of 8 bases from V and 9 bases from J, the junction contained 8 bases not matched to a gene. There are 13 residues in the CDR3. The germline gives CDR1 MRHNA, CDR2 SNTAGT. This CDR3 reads CASSRERGVEQFF. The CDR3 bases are TGTGCCAGCTCCCGTGAGCGGGGGGTTGAGCAGTTCTTC.

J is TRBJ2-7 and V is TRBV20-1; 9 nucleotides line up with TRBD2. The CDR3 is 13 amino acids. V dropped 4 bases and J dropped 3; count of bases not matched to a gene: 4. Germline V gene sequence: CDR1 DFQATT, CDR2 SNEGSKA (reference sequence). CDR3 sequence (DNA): TGCAGTGCTAAGGGTAGCGGGAGCTACGAGCAGTACTTC. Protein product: CSAKGSGSYEQYF.

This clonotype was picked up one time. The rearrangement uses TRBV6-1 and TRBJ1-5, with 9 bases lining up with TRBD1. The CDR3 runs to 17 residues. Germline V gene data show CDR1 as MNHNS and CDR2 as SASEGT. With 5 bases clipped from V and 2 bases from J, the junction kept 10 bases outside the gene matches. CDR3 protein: CASSQRTGVFGNQPQHF. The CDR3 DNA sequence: TGTGCCAGCAGTCAAAGGACAGGGGTGTTCGGCAATCAGCCCCAGCATTTT.

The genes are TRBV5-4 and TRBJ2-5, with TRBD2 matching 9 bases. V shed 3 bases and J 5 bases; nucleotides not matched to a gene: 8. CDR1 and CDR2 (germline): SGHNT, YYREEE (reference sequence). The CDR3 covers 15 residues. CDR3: CASSSSRGGAETQYF. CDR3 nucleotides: TGTGCCAGCAGCTCCTCTCGCGGGGGGGCGGAGACCCAGTACTTC.

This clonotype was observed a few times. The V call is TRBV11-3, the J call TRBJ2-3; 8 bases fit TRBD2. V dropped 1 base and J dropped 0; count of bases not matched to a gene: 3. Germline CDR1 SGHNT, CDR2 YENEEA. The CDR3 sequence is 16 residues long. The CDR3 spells CASSLGPSGSTDTQYF. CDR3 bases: TGTGCCAGCAGCTTAGGGCCTAGCGGGAGCACAGATACGCAGTATTTT.

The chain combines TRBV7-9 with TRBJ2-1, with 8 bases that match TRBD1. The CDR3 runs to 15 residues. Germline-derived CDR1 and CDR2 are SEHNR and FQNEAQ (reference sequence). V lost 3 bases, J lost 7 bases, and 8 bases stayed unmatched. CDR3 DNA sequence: TGTGCCAGCAGCTTTCGACAGGGGCGTAGGAATGAGCAGTTCTTC. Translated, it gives CASSFRQGRRNEQFF. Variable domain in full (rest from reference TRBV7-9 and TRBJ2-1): DTGVSQNPRHKITKRGQNVTFRCDPISEHNRLYWYRQTLGQGPEFLTYFQNEAQLEKSRLLSDRFSAERPKGSFSTLEIQRTEQGDSAMYLCASSFRQGRRNEQFFGPGTRLTVL.

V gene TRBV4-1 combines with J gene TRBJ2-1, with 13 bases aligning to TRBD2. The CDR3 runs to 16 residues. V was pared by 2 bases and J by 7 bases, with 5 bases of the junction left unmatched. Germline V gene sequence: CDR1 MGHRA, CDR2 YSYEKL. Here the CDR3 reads CASSQLGTSGINEQFF. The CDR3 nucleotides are TGCGCCAGCAGCCAATTAGGGACTAGCGGGATTAATGAGCAGTTCTTC.

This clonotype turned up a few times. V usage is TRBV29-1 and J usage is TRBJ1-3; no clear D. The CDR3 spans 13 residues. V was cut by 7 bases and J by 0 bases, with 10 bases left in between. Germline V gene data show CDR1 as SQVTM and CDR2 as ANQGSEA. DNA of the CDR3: TGCAGCGCTGCGGTCAACTCTGGAAACACCATATATTTT. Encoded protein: CSAAVNSGNTIYF.

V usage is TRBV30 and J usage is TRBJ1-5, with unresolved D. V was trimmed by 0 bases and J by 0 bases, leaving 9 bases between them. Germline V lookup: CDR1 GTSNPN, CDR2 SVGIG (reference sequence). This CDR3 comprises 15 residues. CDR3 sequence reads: CAWSVPSHSNQPQHF. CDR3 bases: TGTGCCTGGAGTGTACCCAGTCATAGCAATCAGCCCCAGCATTTT.